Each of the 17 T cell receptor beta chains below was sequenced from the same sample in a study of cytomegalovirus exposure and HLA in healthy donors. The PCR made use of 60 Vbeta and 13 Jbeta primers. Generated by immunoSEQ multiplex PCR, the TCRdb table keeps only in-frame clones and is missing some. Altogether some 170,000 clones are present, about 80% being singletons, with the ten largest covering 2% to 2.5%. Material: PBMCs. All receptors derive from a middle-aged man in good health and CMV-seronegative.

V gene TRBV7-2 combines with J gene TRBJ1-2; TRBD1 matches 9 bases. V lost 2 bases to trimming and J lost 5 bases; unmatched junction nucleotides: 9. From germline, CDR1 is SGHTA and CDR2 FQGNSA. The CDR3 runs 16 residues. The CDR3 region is CASSLTFWDREYGYTF. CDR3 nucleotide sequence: TGTGCCAGCAGCTTAACATTTTGGGACAGGGAATATGGCTACACCTTC.

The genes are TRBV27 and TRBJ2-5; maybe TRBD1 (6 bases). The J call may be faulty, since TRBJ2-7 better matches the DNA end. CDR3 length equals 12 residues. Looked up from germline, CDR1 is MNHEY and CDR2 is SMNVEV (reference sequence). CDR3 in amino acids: CAGGKSSYEQYF. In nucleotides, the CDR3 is TGTGCTGGGGGCAAAAGCTCCTACGAGCAGTACTTC.

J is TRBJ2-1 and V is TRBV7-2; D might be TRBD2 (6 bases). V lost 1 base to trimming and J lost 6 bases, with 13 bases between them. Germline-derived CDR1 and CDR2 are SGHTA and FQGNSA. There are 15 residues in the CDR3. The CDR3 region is CASSLVGSHRNEQFF. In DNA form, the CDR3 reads TGTGCCAGCAGCTTAGTCGGGAGTCACCGCAATGAGCAGTTCTTC. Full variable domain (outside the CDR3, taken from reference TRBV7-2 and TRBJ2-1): GAGVSQSPSNKVTEKGKDVELRCDPISGHTALYWYRQSLGQGLEFLIYFQGNSAPDKSGLPSDRFSAERTGGSVSTLTIQRTQQEDSAVYLCASSLVGSHRNEQFFGPGTRLTVL.

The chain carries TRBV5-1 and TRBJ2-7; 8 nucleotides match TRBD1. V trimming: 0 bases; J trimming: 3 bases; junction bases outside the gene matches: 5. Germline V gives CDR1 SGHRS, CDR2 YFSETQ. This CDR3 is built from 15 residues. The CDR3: CASSLDTGGNYEQYF. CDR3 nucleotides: TGCGCCAGCAGCTTGGATACAGGGGGGAACTACGAGCAGTACTTC.

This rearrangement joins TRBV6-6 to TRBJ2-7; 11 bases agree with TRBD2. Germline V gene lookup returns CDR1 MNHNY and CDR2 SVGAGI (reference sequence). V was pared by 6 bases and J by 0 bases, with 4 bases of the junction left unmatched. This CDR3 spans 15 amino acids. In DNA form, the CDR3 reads TGTGCCAGCAGACCCACTAGCGGGAGCTCCTACGAGCAGTACTTC. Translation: CASRPTSGSSYEQYF.

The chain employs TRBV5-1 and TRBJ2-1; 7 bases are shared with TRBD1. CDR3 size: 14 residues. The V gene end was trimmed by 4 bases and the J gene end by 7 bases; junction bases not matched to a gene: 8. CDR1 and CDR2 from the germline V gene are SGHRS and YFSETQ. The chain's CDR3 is CASSQDRFLNEQFF. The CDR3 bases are TGCGCCAGCAGCCAGGACAGGTTTCTTAATGAGCAGTTCTTC. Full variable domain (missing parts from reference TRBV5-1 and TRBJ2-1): KAGVTQTPRYLIKTRGQQVTLSCSPISGHRSVSWYQQTPGQGLQFLFEYFSETQRNKGNFPGRFSGRQFSNSRSEMNVSTLELGDSALYLCASSQDRFLNEQFFGPGTRLTVL.

The chain's CDR3 is CASSFISGGTDTQYF. The DNA for the CDR3 is TGCGCCAGCAGCTTTATCAGCGGGGGGACAGATACGCAGTATTTT. The chain combines TRBV5-1 with TRBJ2-3, with 9 bases aligning to TRBD2. J lost 3 bases, V lost 2 bases, and 4 bases had no gene match. CDR3 size: 15 residues. Germline CDR1 and CDR2: SGHRS and YFSETQ.

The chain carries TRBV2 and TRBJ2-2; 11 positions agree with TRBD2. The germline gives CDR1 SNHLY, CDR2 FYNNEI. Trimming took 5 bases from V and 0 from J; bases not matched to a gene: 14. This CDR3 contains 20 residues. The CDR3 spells CASSNRGATSGISNTGELFF. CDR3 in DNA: TGTGCCAGCAGTAATAGGGGAGCGACTAGCGGGATATCGAACACCGGGGAGCTGTTTTTT.

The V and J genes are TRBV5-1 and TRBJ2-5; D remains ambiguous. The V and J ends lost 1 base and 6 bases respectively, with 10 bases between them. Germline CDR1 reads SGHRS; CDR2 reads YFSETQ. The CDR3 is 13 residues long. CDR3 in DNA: TGCGCCAGCAGCTTGTACAGTCAACAGACCCAGTACTTC. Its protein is CASSLYSQQTQYF.

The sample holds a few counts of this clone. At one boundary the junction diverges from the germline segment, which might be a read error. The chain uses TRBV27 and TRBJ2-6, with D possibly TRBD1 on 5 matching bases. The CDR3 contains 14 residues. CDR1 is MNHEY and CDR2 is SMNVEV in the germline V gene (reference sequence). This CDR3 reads CASSPLSGANGLTF. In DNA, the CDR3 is TGTGCCAGCAGTCCACTCTCTGGGGCCAACGGCCTGACTTTC.

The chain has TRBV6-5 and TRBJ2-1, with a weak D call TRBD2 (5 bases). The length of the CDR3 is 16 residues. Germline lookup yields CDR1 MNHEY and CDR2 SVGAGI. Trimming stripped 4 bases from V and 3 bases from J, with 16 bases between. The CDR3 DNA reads TGTGCCAGCAGTTCCCGCTGGGAGAGCAACTACAATGAGCAGTTCTTC. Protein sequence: CASSSRWESNYNEQFF.

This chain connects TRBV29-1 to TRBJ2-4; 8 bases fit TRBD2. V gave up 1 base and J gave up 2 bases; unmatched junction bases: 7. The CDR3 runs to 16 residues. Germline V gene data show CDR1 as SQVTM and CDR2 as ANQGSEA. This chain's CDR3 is CSVEAGGLRTKNIQYF. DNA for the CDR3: TGCAGCGTTGAAGCGGGGGGGCTACGGACCAAAAACATTCAGTACTTC.

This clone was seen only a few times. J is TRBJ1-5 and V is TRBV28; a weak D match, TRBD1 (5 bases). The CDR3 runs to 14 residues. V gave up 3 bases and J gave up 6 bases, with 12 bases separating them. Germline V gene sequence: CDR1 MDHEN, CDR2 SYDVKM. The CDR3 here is CASSLGGAGQPQHF. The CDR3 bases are TGTGCCAGCAGTTTGGGAGGGGCTGGTCAGCCCCAGCATTTT.

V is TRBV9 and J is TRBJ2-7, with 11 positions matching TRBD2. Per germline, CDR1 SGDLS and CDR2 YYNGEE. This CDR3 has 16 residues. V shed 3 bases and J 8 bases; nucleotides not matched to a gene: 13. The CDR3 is CASSGGLAGPRSQQYF. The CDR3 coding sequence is TGTGCCAGCAGCGGAGGACTAGCGGGTCCCCGCTCCCAGCAGTACTTC.

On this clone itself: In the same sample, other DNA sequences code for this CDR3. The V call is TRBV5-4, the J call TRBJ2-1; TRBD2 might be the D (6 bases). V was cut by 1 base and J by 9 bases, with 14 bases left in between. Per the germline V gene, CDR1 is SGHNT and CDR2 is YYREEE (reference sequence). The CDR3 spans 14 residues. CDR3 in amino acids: CASSLPGGAGEQFF. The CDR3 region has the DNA TGTGCCAGCAGCTTGCCAGGAGGGGCGGGTGAGCAGTTCTTC. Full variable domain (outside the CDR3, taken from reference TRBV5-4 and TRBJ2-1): ETGVTQSPTHLIKTRGQQVTLRCSSQSGHNTVSWYQQALGQGPQFIFQYYREEENGRGNFPPRFSGLQFPNYSSELNVNALELDDSALYLCASSLPGGAGEQFFGPGTRLTVL.

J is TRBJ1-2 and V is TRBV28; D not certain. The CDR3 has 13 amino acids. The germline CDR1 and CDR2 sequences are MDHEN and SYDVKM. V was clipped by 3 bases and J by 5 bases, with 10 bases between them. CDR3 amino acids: CASSFAGRYGYTF. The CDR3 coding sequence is TGTGCCAGCAGTTTCGCAGGTCGATATGGCTACACCTTC.

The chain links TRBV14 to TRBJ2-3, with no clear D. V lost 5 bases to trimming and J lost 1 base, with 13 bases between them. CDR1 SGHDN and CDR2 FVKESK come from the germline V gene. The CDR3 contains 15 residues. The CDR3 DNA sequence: TGTGCCAGCAGCAAACTACAACTACGCACAGATACGCAGTATTTT. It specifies CASSKLQLRTDTQYF.